The 18 T cell receptor beta chains listed next were all sequenced from one sample in a study of post-analysis software for immune sequencing data. The study, taken as a whole, reports: Four to six TRBV segments appeared more often in patients than in controls, and TRBV5-6, TRBV5-1 and TRBV20-1 were among these.

The antigens of these receptors remain unknown. cDNA libraries of TCR beta carried unique molecular identifiers. MiXCR, run by TCRdb on the PCR reads, gives a single entry per CDR3 protein. The data show around 400,000 distinct CDR3 sequences, more than 30% seen once. The sequenced sample was blood. The receptors derive from a girl aged 2-10 years with multiple sclerosis.

J is TRBJ2-7 and V is TRBV5-1, with D possibly called TRBD1 or TRBD2 (5 bases each). The CDR3 loop spans 12 amino acids. V was clipped by 2 bases and J by 6 bases, with 9 bases between them. The V gene's germline CDR1 is SGHRS and CDR2 YFSETQ. CDR3 coding DNA: TGCGCCAGCAGCTTAGAGGGGACCGAGCAGTACTTC. Amino acids: CASSLEGTEQYF.

This chain uses TRBV4-3 with TRBJ2-7, with 9 bases fitting TRBD1. CDR1 is LGHNA, CDR2 YSLEER, per germline. CDR3 length: 15 amino acids. V gave up 3 bases and J gave up 3 bases; unmatched junction bases: 6. The CDR3 sequence is CASSQKGQGGYEQYF. The CDR3, as DNA: TGCGCCAGCAGCCAGAAGGGACAGGGAGGCTACGAGCAGTACTTC.

The chain links TRBV2 to TRBJ2-4; TRBD1 or TRBD2 may be the D gene (5 bases each). TRBJ2-7 explains the end of the DNA better; the J call may be wrong. CDR3 length: 11 amino acids. Germline V gene data show CDR1 as SNHLY and CDR2 as FYNNEI. The DNA of the CDR3 is TGTGCCAGCGGGGACGGGTACGAGCAGTACTTC. Translating gives CASGDGYEQYF.

The chain has TRBV4-1 and TRBJ2-1; D is undetermined. V was cut by 5 bases and J by 8 bases, with 10 bases left in between. This CDR3 comprises 12 residues. Germline CDR1 and CDR2: MGHRA and YSYEKL. CDR3 in DNA: TGCGCCAGCAGCAAGCCCGCGGATGAGCAGTTCTTC. Its translation: CASSKPADEQFF.

This clonotype has just a few counts. The rearrangement joins TRBV5-1 to TRBJ1-2; D is possibly TRBD1 (6 bases). Per the germline V gene, CDR1 is SGHRS and CDR2 is YFSETQ. Trimming pared 3 bases from V and 5 bases from J, leaving 20 bases between. The CDR3 contains 16 residues. CDR3 loop: CASSSRRQAEKYGYTF. CDR3 DNA: TGCGCCAGCAGCTCGAGACGACAGGCCGAGAAATATGGCTACACCTTC.

The V gene is TRBV20-1, the J gene TRBJ2-1, with TRBD2 identical over 8 bases. Germline V lookup: CDR1 DFQATT, CDR2 SNEGSKA (reference sequence). The CDR3 runs to 14 residues. Trimming took 3 bases from V and 7 from J; bases not matched to a gene: 8. Here the CDR3 reads CSASSGGLQNEQFF. In DNA form, the CDR3 reads TGCAGTGCTAGCTCGGGGGGGCTTCAGAATGAGCAGTTCTTC.

This clonotype occurred many times. CDR3 region: CASSLGAGGHYEQYF. CDR3 DNA: TGTGCCAGCAGCTTGGGAGCGGGAGGACACTACGAGCAGTACTTC. V usage is TRBV7-3 and J usage is TRBJ2-7; 9 bases line up with TRBD2. The V gene end was trimmed by 3 bases and the J gene end by 3 bases; junction bases not matched to a gene: 6. Germline V gene sequence: CDR1 SGHTA, CDR2 FQGTGA. The CDR3 totals 15 residues.

This clonotype has just a few counts. V usage is TRBV5-1 and J usage is TRBJ2-1; D perhaps matches TRBD2 (5 bases). Trimming removed 0 bases at V and 8 bases at J, with 15 bases between. Per the germline V gene, CDR1 is SGHRS and CDR2 is YFSETQ. The CDR3 has 15 residues. In DNA, the CDR3 is TGCGCCAGCAGCTTGGGTGTCTCAGACGGGGATGAGCAGTTCTTC. It yields the protein CASSLGVSDGDEQFF.

This clonotype was detected only once. V is TRBV28 and J is TRBJ2-5; D might be TRBD1 or TRBD2, each matching 6 bases. The CDR3 consists of 16 residues. Germline CDR1 and CDR2: MDHEN and SYDVKM. The V gene lost 6 bases and the J gene lost 0 bases, with 17 bases spanning the gap. In DNA, the CDR3 is TGTGCCAGCAGCAAACGACCGGGGGCGTACCAAGAGACCCAGTACTTC. Its translation: CASSKRPGAYQETQYF. The full variable domain, with the rest looked up from reference TRBV28 and TRBJ2-5, is DVKVTQSSRYLVKRTGEKVFLECVQDMDHENMFWYRQDPGLGLRLIYFSYDVKMKEKGDIPEGYSVSREKKERFSLILESASTNQTSMYLCASSKRPGAYQETQYFGPGTRLLVL.

To note about this clonotype: With a much larger clone just one base away, this may be a read error. This chain uses TRBV20-1 with TRBJ2-1; perhaps TRBD1 as D (5 bases). The J call is in doubt because the DNA end fits TRBJ2-7 better. This CDR3 has 13 residues. Germline V gene lookup returns CDR1 DFQATT and CDR2 SNEGSKA (reference sequence). The CDR3 is CSASLQVYNEQYF. Written as DNA, the CDR3 is TGCAGTGCTAGTCTACAGGTGTACAATGAGCAGTACTTC.

CDR3 amino acids: CASSQAASGTGWGTEAFF. CDR3 DNA: TGCGCCAGCAGCCAAGCGGCTTCCGGGACAGGGTGGGGCACTGAAGCTTTCTTT. The chain employs TRBV4-1 and TRBJ1-1, with 9 nucleotides matching TRBD1. With 1 base clipped from V and 4 bases from J, the junction kept 13 bases outside the gene matches. The CDR3 contains 18 residues. The germline CDR1 and CDR2 sequences are MGHRA and YSYEKL.

This sequence joins TRBV29-1 and TRBJ1-4, with a possible D match to TRBD1 (6 bases). The germline CDR1 and CDR2 sequences are SQVTM and ANQGSEA. This CDR3 is built from 13 residues. The V end was cut by 6 bases, the J end by 7 bases, with 15 bases between. CDR3 region: CSVLRGLGEKLFF. The CDR3 coding sequence is TGCAGCGTCCTGCGGGGGCTCGGTGAAAAACTGTTTTTT. Filled out from reference TRBV29-1 and TRBJ1-4, the complete variable domain reads SAVISQKPSRDICQRGTSLTIQCQVDSQVTMMFWYRQQPGQSLTLIATANQGSEATYESGFVIDKFPISRPNLTFSTLTVSNMSPEDSSIYLCSVLRGLGEKLFFGSGTQLSVL.

A note on this clonotype: Compared with germline, one end of the junction differs, possibly owing to a read error. The chain recombines TRBV29-1 with TRBJ2-7; 11 bases line up with TRBD2. CDR3 length: 14 residues. Germline values: CDR1 SQVTM, CDR2 ANQGSEA. In DNA, the CDR3 is TGCGGCGTTCAGATAGCGGGAGGGCCTGGTGAGCAGTACTTC. It translates to CGVQIAGGPGEQYF.

The rearrangement uses TRBV7-2 and TRBJ2-5; the D is unclear. Germline lookup yields CDR1 SGHTA and CDR2 FQGNSA. The ends were cut back, 5 bases at V and 13 bases at J, with 14 bases in the middle. The CDR3 extends over 11 amino acids. This CDR3 reads CASSPGVIRYF. The CDR3 DNA is TGTGCCAGCAGCCCAGGTGTGATTCGGTACTTC.

This rearrangement joins TRBV10-3 to TRBJ2-5; weak D call: TRBD2 (6 bases). The J call is doubtful: the DNA matches TRBJ2-7 better. Looked up from germline, CDR1 is ENHRY and CDR2 is SYGVKD. The CDR3 contains 15 residues. CDR3 in DNA: TGTGCCATCAGAGATGAGGGAGGAGGAAAGAACGAGCAGTACTTC. Translation: CAIRDEGGGKNEQYF.

The chain recombines TRBV5-1 with TRBJ2-7; 10 nucleotides align to TRBD2. The CDR3 is 15 amino acids. CDR1 is SGHRS, CDR2 YFSETQ, per germline. After removal of 0 bases from V and 3 bases from J, the junction contained 3 bases not matched to a gene. The CDR3 sequence: CASSLDTSGIYEQYF. DNA of the CDR3: TGCGCCAGCAGCTTGGATACTAGCGGGATCTACGAGCAGTACTTC.

This chain uses TRBV25-1 with TRBJ2-7; D is perhaps TRBD1 or TRBD2 (5 bases each). Trimming left V 2 bases short and J 2 bases short, with 10 bases between. CDR1 and CDR2 (germline): MGHDK, SYGVNS. There are 14 residues in the CDR3. CDR3 sequence: CASSEGGFPYEQYF. CDR3 coding DNA: TGTGCCAGCAGTGAAGGGGGATTCCCCTACGAGCAGTACTTC.

V is TRBV6-5 and J is TRBJ2-1, with D perhaps TRBD1 (6 bases). CDR3 length: 15 residues. CDR1 and CDR2 from the germline V gene are MNHEY and SVGAGI. The V end was cut by 2 bases, the J end by 2 bases, with 10 bases between. CDR3 in DNA: TGTGCCAGCAGTTACCTGGACAGACCCTACAATGAGCAGTTCTTC. This codes for CASSYLDRPYNEQFF.